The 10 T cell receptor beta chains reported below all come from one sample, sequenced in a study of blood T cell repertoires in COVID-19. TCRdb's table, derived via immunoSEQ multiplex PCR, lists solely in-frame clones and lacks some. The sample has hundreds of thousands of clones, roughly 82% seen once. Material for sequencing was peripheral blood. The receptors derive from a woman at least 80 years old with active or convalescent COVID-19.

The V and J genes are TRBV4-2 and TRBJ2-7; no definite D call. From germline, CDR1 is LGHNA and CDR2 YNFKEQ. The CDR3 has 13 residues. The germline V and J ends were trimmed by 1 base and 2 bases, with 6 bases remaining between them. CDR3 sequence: CASSQAVTYEQYF. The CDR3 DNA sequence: TGTGCCAGCAGCCAAGCAGTGACCTACGAGCAGTACTTC.

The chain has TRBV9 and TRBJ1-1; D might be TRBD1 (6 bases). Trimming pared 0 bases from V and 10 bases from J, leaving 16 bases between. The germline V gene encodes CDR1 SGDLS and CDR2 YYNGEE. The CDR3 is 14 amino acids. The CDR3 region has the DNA TGTGCCAGCAGCGTAGGGACAGTTCCTCCTGGAGCTTTCTTT. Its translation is CASSVGTVPPGAFF.

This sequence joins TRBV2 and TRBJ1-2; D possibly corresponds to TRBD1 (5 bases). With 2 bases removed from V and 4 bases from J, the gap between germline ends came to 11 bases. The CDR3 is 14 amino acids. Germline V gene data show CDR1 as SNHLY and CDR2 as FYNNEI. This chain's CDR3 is CASSERQLFYGYTF. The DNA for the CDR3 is TGTGCCAGCAGTGAACGACAGCTGTTCTATGGCTACACCTTC.

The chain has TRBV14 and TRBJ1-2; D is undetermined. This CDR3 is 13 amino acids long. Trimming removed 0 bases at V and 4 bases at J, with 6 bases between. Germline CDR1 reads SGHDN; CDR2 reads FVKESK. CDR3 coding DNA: TGTGCCAGCAGCCAAGATGCCAGCTATGGCTACACCTTC. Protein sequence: CASSQDASYGYTF.

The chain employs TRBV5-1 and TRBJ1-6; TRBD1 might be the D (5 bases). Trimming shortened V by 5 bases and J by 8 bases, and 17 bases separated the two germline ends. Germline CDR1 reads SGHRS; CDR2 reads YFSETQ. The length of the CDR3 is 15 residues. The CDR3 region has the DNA TGCGCCAGCAGACCGGTGGGGGGATCTGATTCACCCCTCCACTTT. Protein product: CASRPVGGSDSPLHF.

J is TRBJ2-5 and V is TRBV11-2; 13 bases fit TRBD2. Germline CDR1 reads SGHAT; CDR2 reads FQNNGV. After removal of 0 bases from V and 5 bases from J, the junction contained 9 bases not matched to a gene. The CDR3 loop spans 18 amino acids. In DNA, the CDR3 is TGTGCCAGCAGCTTAGAACGGGGACTAGCGGGAAGGGGGGAGACCCAGTACTTC. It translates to CASSLERGLAGRGETQYF.

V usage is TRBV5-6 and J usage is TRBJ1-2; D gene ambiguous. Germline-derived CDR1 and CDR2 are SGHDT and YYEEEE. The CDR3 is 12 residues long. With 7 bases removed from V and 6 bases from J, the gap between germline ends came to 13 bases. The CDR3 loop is CASGGSVHGYTF. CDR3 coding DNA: TGTGCCAGCGGCGGATCCGTCCATGGCTACACCTTC.

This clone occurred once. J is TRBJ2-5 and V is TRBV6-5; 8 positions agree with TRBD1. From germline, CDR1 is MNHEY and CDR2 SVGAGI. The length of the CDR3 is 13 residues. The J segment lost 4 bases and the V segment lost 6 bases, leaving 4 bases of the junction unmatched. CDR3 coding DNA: TGTGCCAGCAGGGACACAGGGGGAGAGACCCAGTACTTC. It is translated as CASRDTGGETQYF.

This CDR3 reads CASSLAQGDGGYTF. CDR3 coding DNA: TGTGCCAGCAGCTTGGCACAGGGGGATGGCGGCTACACCTTC. The V call is TRBV5-8, the J call TRBJ1-2; TRBD1 aligns across 8 bases. This CDR3 region has 14 residues. Germline CDR1 reads SGHTS; CDR2 reads YDEGEE. V shed 0 bases, J shed 8 bases, and the junction held 6 bases outside the gene matches.

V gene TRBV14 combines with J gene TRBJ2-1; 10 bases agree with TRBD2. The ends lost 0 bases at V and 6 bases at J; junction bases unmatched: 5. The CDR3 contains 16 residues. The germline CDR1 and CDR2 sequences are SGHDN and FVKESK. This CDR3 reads CASSQDGLAGVNEQFF. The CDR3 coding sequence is TGTGCCAGCAGCCAAGATGGCCTAGCGGGAGTCAATGAGCAGTTCTTC.